This record concerns one T cell receptor (beta chain) sequence. Its target is unknown. This CDR3 comprises 14 residues. The ends were cut back, 5 bases at V and 4 bases at J, with 13 bases in the middle. Germline CDR1 is SNHLY and CDR2 is FYNNEI. Profiling relied on immunoSEQ multiplex PCR, and the TCRdb table lists in-frame clones only, not all of them. This table holds approximately 63,000 clones, 94% found once. The data belong to a study of graft-versus-host responses after intestinal transplantation. Study conclusions and caveats: GvH clone levels peaked in circulation, and this peak was associated with early post-transplant HvG declines.

Here the sequenced sample was unstimulated CD4+ T cells sorted from spleen or lymph node cells, taken before transplant. This clonotype was obtained from a human donor who was the organ donor for an intestinal transplant. The chain carries TRBV2 and TRBJ2-3; D is perhaps TRBD1 (6 bases). The CDR3 reads CASSLGQGPDTQYF. CDR3 coding DNA: TGTGCCAGCAGTTTGGGTCAGGGGCCAGATACGCAGTATTTT.